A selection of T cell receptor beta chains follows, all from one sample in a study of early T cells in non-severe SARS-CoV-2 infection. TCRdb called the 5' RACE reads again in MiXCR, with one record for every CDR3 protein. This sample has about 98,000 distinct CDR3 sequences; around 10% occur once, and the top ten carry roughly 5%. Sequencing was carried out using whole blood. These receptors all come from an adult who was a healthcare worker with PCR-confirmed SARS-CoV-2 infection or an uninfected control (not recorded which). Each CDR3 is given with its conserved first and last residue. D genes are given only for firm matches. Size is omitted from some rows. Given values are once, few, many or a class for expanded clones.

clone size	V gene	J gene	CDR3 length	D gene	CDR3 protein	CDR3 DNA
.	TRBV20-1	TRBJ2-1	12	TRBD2	CSAKREWHEQFF	TGCAGTGCGAAGCGGGAGTGGCATGAGCAGTTCTTC
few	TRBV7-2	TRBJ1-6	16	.	CASSEEGQTYNSPLHF	TGTGCCAGCAGTGAAGAGGGGCAGACCTATAATTCACCCCTCCACTTT
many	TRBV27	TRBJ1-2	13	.	CASAPSRNYGYTF	TGTGCCAGCGCTCCTTCACGGAACTATGGCTACACCTTC
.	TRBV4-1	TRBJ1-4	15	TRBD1	CASSHPTGPNEKLFF	TGCGCCAGCAGCCATCCGACAGGGCCTAATGAAAAACTGTTTTTT
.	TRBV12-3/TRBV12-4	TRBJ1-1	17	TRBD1	CASSFPQGAKRDTEAFF	TGTGCCAGCAGTTTTCCTCAGGGGGCGAAGCGGGACACTGAAGCTTTCTTT
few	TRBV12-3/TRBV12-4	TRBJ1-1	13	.	CASSPQSATEAFF	TGTGCCAGCAGCCCCCAATCTGCCACTGAAGCTTTCTTT
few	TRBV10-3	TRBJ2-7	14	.	CAISEWDTLGEQYF	TGTGCCATCAGTGAGTGGGACACCCTAGGGGAGCAGTACTTC
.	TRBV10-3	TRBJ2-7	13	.	CAISEGGRYEQYF	TGTGCCATCAGTGAAGGGGGGCGATACGAGCAGTACTTC
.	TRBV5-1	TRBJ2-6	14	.	CASSIGSGANVLTF	TGCGCCAGCAGTATCGGCTCTGGGGCCAACGTCCTGACTTTC
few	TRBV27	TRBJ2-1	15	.	CASSSGTPVYNEQFF	TGTGCCAGCAGTTCCGGGACACCAGTCTACAATGAGCAGTTCTTC
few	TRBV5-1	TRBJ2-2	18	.	CASSLALKGSSSTGELFF	TGCGCCAGCAGCTTGGCCTTAAAAGGGAGTTCTTCGACGGGGGAGCTGTTTTTT
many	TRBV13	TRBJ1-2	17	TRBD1	CASSGTDTGQGLYGYTF	TGTGCCAGCAGCGGCACGGATACGGGACAGGGGTTGTATGGCTACACCTTC
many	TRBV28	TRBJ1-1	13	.	CASSQPVGLEAFF	TGTGCCAGCAGCCAACCCGTGGGCTTGGAAGCTTTCTTT
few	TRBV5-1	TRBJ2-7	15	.	CASSLNGGTFGEQYF	TGCGCCAGCAGCTTGAACGGAGGGACTTTTGGGGAGCAGTACTTC